This T cell receptor (beta chain) derives from a study of blood T cell repertoires in COVID-19. Germline CDR1 reads SGHNT; CDR2 reads YYREEE (reference sequence). This CDR3 is 13 amino acids long. With 4 bases clipped from V and 6 bases from J, the junction kept 6 bases outside the gene matches. In the original workflow: It was from reference gene primer amplification that nucleated cell counts were estimated. Here immunoSEQ multiplex PCR was the method, and the copy in TCRdb shows in-frame clones only, minus some. D and trimming were read from the DNA, whereas the V and J calls and clone size are those reported in that table. The table has about 440,000 clones, 90% seen once.

This receptor was identified in a man between 18 and 29 years old who had recovered from COVID-19. Sequencing was carried out using PBMCs or T cells enriched from blood (not recorded which). The chain has TRBV5-4 and TRBJ1-2; 7 nucleotides match TRBD1. Here the CDR3 reads CASSATGVNGYTF. The DNA for the CDR3 is TGTGCCAGCAGCGCTACAGGGGTGAATGGCTACACCTTC.